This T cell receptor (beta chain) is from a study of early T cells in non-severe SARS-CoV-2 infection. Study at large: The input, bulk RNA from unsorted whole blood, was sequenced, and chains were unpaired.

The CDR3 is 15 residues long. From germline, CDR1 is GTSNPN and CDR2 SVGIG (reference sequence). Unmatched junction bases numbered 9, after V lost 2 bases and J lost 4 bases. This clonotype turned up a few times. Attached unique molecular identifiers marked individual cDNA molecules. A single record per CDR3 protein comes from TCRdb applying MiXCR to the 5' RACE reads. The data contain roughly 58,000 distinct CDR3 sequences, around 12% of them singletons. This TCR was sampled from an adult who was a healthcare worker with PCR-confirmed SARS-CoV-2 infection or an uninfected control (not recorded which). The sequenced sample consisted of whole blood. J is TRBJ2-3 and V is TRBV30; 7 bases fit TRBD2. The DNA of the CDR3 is TGTGCCTGGAGTTACTCGGAAGCGGGGTCAGATACGCAGTATTTT. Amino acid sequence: CAWSYSEAGSDTQYF.